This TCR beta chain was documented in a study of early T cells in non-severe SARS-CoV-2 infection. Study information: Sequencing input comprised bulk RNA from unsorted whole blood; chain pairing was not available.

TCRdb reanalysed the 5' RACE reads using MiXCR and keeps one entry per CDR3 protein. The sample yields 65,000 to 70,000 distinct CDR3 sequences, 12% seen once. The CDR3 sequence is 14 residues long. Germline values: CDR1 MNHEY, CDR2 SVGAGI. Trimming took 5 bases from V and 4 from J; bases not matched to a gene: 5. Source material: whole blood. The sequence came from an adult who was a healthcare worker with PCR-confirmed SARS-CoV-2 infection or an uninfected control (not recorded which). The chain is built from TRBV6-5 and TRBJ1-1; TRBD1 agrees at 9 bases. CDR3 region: CASSTTGGVTEAFF. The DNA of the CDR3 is TGTGCCAGCAGTACGACAGGGGGAGTCACTGAAGCTTTCTTT.